In this sample, the clone carrying this TCR beta chain turned up once. Its specificity is unknown. CDR3 length equals 15 residues. Germline V CDR1 and CDR2: MNHEY, SVGAGI. Trimming cost V 2 bases and J 3 bases, with 10 bases left between them. Only in-frame clones appear in the TCRdb table, and some are missing; sequencing was by immunoSEQ multiplex PCR. The sample has over 150,000 clones, 80% to 95% seen once. The data originate from a study of T cell responses to AZD1222 COVID-19 vaccine. Whole-study results and caveats: The study found vaccine-associated CD4 TCRs spanning spike, dominant at 160-218 and 743-854.

The gene calls are TRBV6-5 and TRBJ2-2, with D perhaps being TRBD1 or TRBD2 (6 bases each). This TCR was recovered from an adult in good health. The material was peripheral blood, obtained on day 0 of AZD1222 vaccination. The CDR3 DNA reads TGTGCCAGCAGTTACGGCCGGGGGCACACCGGGGAGCTGTTTTTT. Translated, it gives CASSYGRGHTGELFF.